A selection of T cell receptor beta chains follows, all from one sample in a study of blood T cell repertoires in COVID-19. Data came from immunoSEQ multiplex PCR; TCRdb stores just in-frame clones and leaves some out. The sample has about 370,000 clones, nearly 90% seen once; the top ten hold roughly 6.8%. The sequenced sample was peripheral blood. Every receptor here comes from a man between 18 and 35 years old with active or convalescent COVID-19. CDR3s include the opening cysteine and the closing phenylalanine or tryptophan. The D gene is left open where the match is weak. Clone sizes are given selectively: once, few, many, or a class where the clone is expanded.

J gene	V gene	D gene	clone size	CDR3 protein
TRBJ1-6	TRBV7-9	TRBD1	-	CATKGQGAQALHF
TRBJ2-7	TRBV14	TRBD2	-	CASSQRKYTSETYEQYF
TRBJ2-6	TRBV28	-	-	CASSLTGDSGANVLTF
TRBJ2-2	TRBV5-1	-	-	CASSEWAENTGELFF
TRBJ2-3	TRBV5-5	-	-	CASSLVVNTDTQYF
TRBJ2-7	TRBV6-2/TRBV6-3	-	-	CASSYPIYEQYF
TRBJ2-7	TRBV27	-	-	CASSSGISYEQYF
TRBJ1-3	TRBV5-5	-	-	CASSLAAVDGNTIYF
TRBJ1-5	TRBV19	-	-	CASSIGEAYSNQPQHF
TRBJ1-2	TRBV7-9	TRBD1	-	CASSFPGTGDSYTF
TRBJ2-1	TRBV18	TRBD2	-	CASSYSSGSLGNEQFF
TRBJ2-3	TRBV7-3	TRBD2	-	CASSQGLEPQYF
TRBJ1-5	TRBV27	-	-	CASSSTSDSLQPQHF
TRBJ1-1	TRBV5-1	-	-	CASSLAPGVMNTEAFF
TRBJ1-3	TRBV18	-	-	CASSPGPGAGNTIYF
TRBJ2-7	TRBV28	TRBD2	-	CASSFAGGPSEQYF
TRBJ2-3	TRBV7-9	TRBD1	-	CASSRPGQGGDTQYF
TRBJ2-3	TRBV7-2	-	-	CASRRGDTQYF
TRBJ1-5	TRBV19	-	-	CASSITEYSNQPQHF
TRBJ1-6	TRBV28	TRBD1	-	CASSLTGTVFGNSPLHF
TRBJ2-5	TRBV19	-	-	CASGGPGGETQYF
TRBJ1-1	TRBV5-1	-	few	CASTGQPSGTEAFF
TRBJ2-1	TRBV29-1	-	few	CSVVEGTNEQFF
TRBJ2-1	TRBV19	-	-	CASSMMAYNEQFF
TRBJ1-1	TRBV6-2/TRBV6-3	-	few	CASSYGAWTEAFF
TRBJ2-5	TRBV2	-	-	CASRPLSGRLQETQYF
TRBJ2-7	TRBV18	TRBD2	-	CASSPGGGPYEQYF
TRBJ1-5	TRBV2	-	few	CASMGQFNQPQHF
TRBJ1-4	TRBV19	TRBD1	-	CASSIPGTGGATNEKLFF
TRBJ1-2	TRBV5-1	TRBD1	-	CASSLGTAMLNYGYTF
TRBJ1-4	TRBV18	-	-	CASSPPTGNEKLFF
TRBJ1-1	TRBV20-1	TRBD1	-	CSANRGDAFF
TRBJ1-1	TRBV19	-	-	CASSISGSSLNTEAFF
TRBJ1-2	TRBV6-2/TRBV6-3	-	-	CASSYAVSNYGYTF
TRBJ2-5	TRBV2	-	-	CASSVFPQETQYF
TRBJ2-1	TRBV5-3	TRBD2	-	CARSLADASGGHNEQFF
TRBJ1-2	TRBV2	-	-	CASSELQGSYGYTF
TRBJ2-7	TRBV29-1	-	once	CSPPWAAYEQYF
TRBJ2-1	TRBV2	TRBD2	-	CANRTSGSFYNEQFF
TRBJ2-1	TRBV4-3	-	-	CASSQDLEFF
TRBJ2-5	TRBV15	TRBD2	-	CATSRVASGQETQYF
TRBJ1-4	TRBV4-3	-	-	CASSQDVRGREKLFF
TRBJ2-1	TRBV6-5	TRBD1	-	CASGAQGAPDNEQFF
TRBJ2-3	TRBV27	TRBD1	-	CASSLDGGTVGTDTQYF
TRBJ2-5	TRBV5-1	-	-	CASSQEVQETQYF
TRBJ1-2	TRBV28	-	-	CASSSGTYGYTF
TRBJ2-1	TRBV15	TRBD2	-	CATGGTSGSYNEQFF
TRBJ2-1	TRBV9	-	-	CASSGQGAGVNEQFF
TRBJ2-2	TRBV7-9	TRBD2	-	CASSSRLATNTGELFF
TRBJ2-3	TRBV4-3	TRBD1	-	CASSPLTGEGGTQYF